The text below deals with one T cell receptor beta chain. Antigen unknown. The ends were cut back, 10 bases at V and 1 base at J, with 12 bases in the middle. The CDR3 totals 14 residues. Germline values: CDR1 SGHNT, CDR2 YYREEE (reference sequence). The data were obtained in a study of T cell responses to AZD1222 COVID-19 vaccine. Clones were sequenced by immunoSEQ multiplex PCR, and TCRdb holds only the in-frame ones, with some missing. Altogether just under 90,000 clones are present, roughly 86% being singletons, with the ten largest covering roughly 6%. Study-level results: The sample set comprised mostly white British donors with more females, and clonal diversity was possibly underestimated.

The gene calls are TRBV5-4 and TRBJ2-6; D possibly corresponds to TRBD1 (5 bases). Specimen: peripheral blood, collected on day 0 of AZD1222 vaccination. The origin of this receptor is an adult in good health. CDR3 amino acids: CAHHQGSGANVLTF. The CDR3 nucleotides are TGTGCCCACCACCAGGGTTCTGGGGCCAACGTCCTGACTTTC.